The rows below give T cell receptor beta chains drawn from one sample of a study of shared T cell receptors in the human thymus. Some clones are missing from TCRdb's copy, which holds only in-frame ones; the method was immunoSEQ multiplex PCR. Among about 610,000 clones listed, roughly 90% were seen once. These data were also reused for a study on human thymus T cells.

Sequencing was carried out using thymocytes. The receptors were sampled from a boy in the first two years of life with a congenital heart defect. CDR3s include the opening cysteine and the closing phenylalanine or tryptophan. The order of the fields is D gene, V gene, J gene, CDR3 length, clone size, CDR3 protein, CDR3 DNA. A D gene is named only where the DNA matches it firmly. A row's size may be missing; if present it is once, few, many or a size class.

d_gene: TRBD2; v_gene: TRBV9; j_gene: TRBJ2-3; len: 16; abundance: NA; CDR3aa: CASSAGLWEGTDTQYF; CDR3nt: TGTGCCAGCAGCGCTGGTCTGTGGGAGGGAACAGATACGCAGTATTTT
d_gene: TRBD2; v_gene: TRBV29-1; j_gene: TRBJ2-2; len: 15; abundance: NA; CDR3aa: CSVGGSGRETGELFF; CDR3nt: TGCAGCGTTGGGGGTAGCGGGAGAGAGACCGGGGAGCTGTTTTTT
d_gene: NA; v_gene: TRBV15; j_gene: TRBJ2-3; len: 16; abundance: NA; CDR3aa: CATSRAQGEIPDTQYF; CDR3nt: TGTGCCACCAGCAGAGCACAGGGCGAGATTCCAGATACGCAGTATTTT
d_gene: NA; v_gene: TRBV6-1; j_gene: TRBJ2-6; len: 14; abundance: NA; CDR3aa: CASMRAPGANVLTF; CDR3nt: TGTGCCAGCATGAGGGCACCCGGGGCCAACGTCCTGACTTTC
d_gene: TRBD1; v_gene: TRBV27; j_gene: TRBJ2-2; len: 15; abundance: NA; CDR3aa: CASSFRDRDTGELFF; CDR3nt: TGTGCCAGCAGTTTCCGGGACAGGGATACCGGGGAGCTGTTTTTT
d_gene: TRBD1; v_gene: TRBV7-6; j_gene: TRBJ1-2; len: 15; abundance: NA; CDR3aa: CASSLDWTGYPGYTF; CDR3nt: TGTGCCAGCAGCTTAGACTGGACAGGGTATCCTGGCTACACCTTC
d_gene: TRBD2; v_gene: TRBV4-2; j_gene: TRBJ2-3; len: 17; abundance: once; CDR3aa: CASSPPPEREEGNTQYF; CDR3nt: TGTGCCAGCAGCCCGCCGCCAGAGCGGGAGGAGGGAAATACGCAGTATTTT
d_gene: NA; v_gene: TRBV29-1; j_gene: TRBJ2-3; len: 14; abundance: NA; CDR3aa: CSVDIAGRTDTQYF; CDR3nt: TGCAGCGTTGACATTGCGGGACGCACAGATACGCAGTATTTT
d_gene: TRBD1; v_gene: TRBV7-8; j_gene: TRBJ2-1; len: 19; abundance: NA; CDR3aa: CASSWEGQGAFGAYNEQFF; CDR3nt: TGTGCCAGCAGCTGGGAGGGACAGGGGGCCTTCGGGGCCTACAATGAGCAGTTCTTC
d_gene: TRBD1; v_gene: TRBV4-1; j_gene: TRBJ1-5; len: 20; abundance: NA; CDR3aa: CASSQDRGRDRGRSNQPQHF; CDR3nt: TGCGCCAGCAGCCAAGATCGGGGAAGGGACAGGGGACGTAGCAATCAGCCCCAGCATTTT
d_gene: TRBD1; v_gene: TRBV10-1; j_gene: TRBJ1-1; len: 13; abundance: NA; CDR3aa: CASGGQGFSEAFF; CDR3nt: TGCGCCAGCGGGGGACAGGGCTTCTCTGAAGCTTTCTTT
d_gene: NA; v_gene: TRBV28; j_gene: TRBJ1-3; len: 17; abundance: few; CDR3aa: CASSFSVRGYSGNTIYF; CDR3nt: TGTGCCAGCAGTTTTAGTGTCCGGGGATACTCTGGAAACACCATATATTTT
d_gene: TRBD2; v_gene: TRBV29-1; j_gene: TRBJ2-2; len: 15; abundance: NA; CDR3aa: CSVEAGGRVTGELFF; CDR3nt: TGCAGCGTTGAAGCGGGCGGGAGGGTTACCGGGGAGCTGTTTTTT
d_gene: TRBD1; v_gene: TRBV5-6; j_gene: TRBJ2-1; len: 16; abundance: NA; CDR3aa: CASSLGRRDRAREQFF; CDR3nt: TGTGCCAGCAGCTTAGGTCGCCGGGACAGGGCTCGGGAGCAGTTCTTC
d_gene: NA; v_gene: TRBV4-1; j_gene: TRBJ2-7; len: 17; abundance: NA; CDR3aa: CASSQEGGPRNSYEQYF; CDR3nt: TGCGCCAGCAGCCAAGAAGGTGGGCCGAGAAATTCCTACGAGCAGTACTTC
d_gene: TRBD1; v_gene: TRBV25-1; j_gene: TRBJ2-3; len: 14; abundance: NA; CDR3aa: CASSGQGATDTQYF; CDR3nt: TGTGCCAGCTCCGGACAGGGGGCCACAGATACGCAGTATTTT